A single sample is the source of the 17 T cell receptor beta chains below, sequenced in a study of blood T cell repertoires in COVID-19. Clones were sequenced by immunoSEQ multiplex PCR, and TCRdb holds only the in-frame ones, with some missing. Of some 270,000 clones in the sample, roughly 82% were seen once. Sequenced sample: peripheral blood. These TCRs come from a woman older than 75 with COVID-19, enrolled during active disease.

The chain uses TRBV6-1 and TRBJ2-2, with 7 bases fitting TRBD1. CDR1 is MNHNS and CDR2 is SASEGT in the germline V gene. This CDR3 contains 16 residues. V dropped 2 bases and J dropped 1; count of bases not matched to a gene: 4. CDR3 DNA sequence: TGTGCCAGCAGTGAACGGACAGGAGGGAACACCGGGGAGCTGTTTTTT. It specifies CASSERTGGNTGELFF.

This clone showed up just a few times. The genes are TRBV2 and TRBJ2-2; D is ambiguous. The V end was cut by 3 bases, the J end by 6 bases, with 8 bases between. This CDR3 has 13 residues. Germline V gene lookup returns CDR1 SNHLY and CDR2 FYNNEI. CDR3 amino acids: CASSESAAGELFF. The CDR3 coding sequence is TGTGCCAGCAGTGAGAGCGCCGCCGGGGAGCTGTTTTTT.

This chain uses TRBV11-2 with TRBJ2-6, with D uncertain. The germline gives CDR1 SGHAT, CDR2 FQNNGV. Trimming cost V 6 bases and J 0 bases, with 9 bases left between them. The CDR3 contains 15 residues. This CDR3 reads CASSPTISGANVLTF. CDR3 DNA sequence: TGTGCCAGCAGTCCTACCATCTCTGGGGCCAACGTCCTGACTTTC.

The chain carries TRBV28 and TRBJ2-5; possibly TRBD1 for D (5 bases). The V end was cut by 5 bases, the J end by 5 bases, with 18 bases between. The CDR3 is 15 amino acids. Looked up from germline, CDR1 is MDHEN and CDR2 is SYDVKM. The CDR3 here is CASSPARGPRETQYF. Written as DNA, the CDR3 is TGTGCCAGCAGTCCCGCTAGGGGCCCCCGGGAGACCCAGTACTTC.

The chain carries TRBV28 and TRBJ2-1, with 8 bases that match TRBD1. Per germline, CDR1 MDHEN and CDR2 SYDVKM. With V trimmed by 5 bases and J by 16 bases, 7 bases remained unmatched. The CDR3 sequence is 11 residues long. CDR3 residues: CASSDDRGRFF. In DNA, the CDR3 is TGTGCCAGCAGTGACGACAGGGGTCGATTCTTC. Combining the CDR3 with reference TRBV28 and TRBJ2-1 gives the whole variable domain DVKVTQSSRYLVKRTGEKVFLECVQDMDHENMFWYRQDPGLGLRLIYFSYDVKMKEKGDIPEGYSVSREKKERFSLILESASTNQTSMYLCASSDDRGRFFGPGTRLTVL.

The DNA for the CDR3 is TGTGCCAGCAGTGTAAAAAGGAAAGGGAGCTCCTATAATTCACCCCTCCACTTT. It codes for CASSVKRKGSSYNSPLHF. The chain is built from TRBV2 and TRBJ1-6; D call uncertain. V was pared by 4 bases and J by 0 bases, with 16 bases between. The CDR3 has 18 amino acids. The germline gives CDR1 SNHLY, CDR2 FYNNEI.

There are a few counts of this clone. The chain has TRBV9 and TRBJ1-2; 8 bases fit TRBD1. V gave up 7 bases and J gave up 8 bases; unmatched junction bases: 10. CDR3 length equals 13 residues. The germline V gene encodes CDR1 SGDLS and CDR2 YYNGEE. CDR3: CASGGQGLVGYTF. The CDR3 nucleotides are TGTGCCAGCGGTGGACAGGGCTTGGTAGGCTACACCTTC.

The rearrangement links TRBV3-1 (or the pseudogene TRBV3-2) to TRBJ1-6; TRBD1 matches 8 bases. The V segment lost 4 bases and the J segment 9 bases; nucleotides outside the gene matches: 11. CDR1 is LGHDT and CDR2 is YNNKEL in the germline V gene (reference sequence). This CDR3 is 16 amino acids long. The CDR3 region has the DNA TGTGCCAGCAGCCCTAGCCTGACAGGGGCGGCTTCACCCCTCCACTTT. Amino acid sequence: CASSPSLTGAASPLHF.

V gene TRBV30 combines with J gene TRBJ2-7, with D tentatively TRBD1 (5 bases). Trimming left V 2 bases short and J 4 bases short, with 9 bases between. CDR3 length equals 12 residues. Germline assignment: CDR1 GTSNPN and CDR2 SVGIG (reference sequence). The CDR3 protein is CAWSRDSYEQYF. The CDR3 nucleotides read TGTGCCTGGAGTAGAGACAGTTACGAGCAGTACTTC.

This chain connects TRBV7-2 to TRBJ2-1; 11 bases map to TRBD2. J gave up 9 bases and V 1 base, and 5 bases lay outside the gene matches. The CDR3 totals 15 residues. CDR1 SGHTA and CDR2 FQGNSA come from the germline V gene. CDR3 in DNA: TGTGCCAGCAGCTTAGTAGCGGGGGGGCGTAGTGAGCAGTTCTTC. Its translation is CASSLVAGGRSEQFF.

This clone was found once. V usage is TRBV5-6 and J usage is TRBJ2-1; perhaps TRBD2 as D (6 bases). V gave up 6 bases and J gave up 2 bases, with 15 bases separating them. The CDR3 has 15 amino acids. Germline CDR1 reads SGHDT; CDR2 reads YYEEEE. CDR3 amino acids: CASTLTGGPYNEQFF. CDR3 DNA: TGTGCCAGCACTCTGACCGGGGGTCCCTACAATGAGCAGTTCTTC.

The rearrangement joins TRBV7-2 to TRBJ2-7; weak D call: TRBD2 (6 bases). CDR1 is SGHTA, CDR2 FQGNSA, per germline. Trimming removed 5 bases from V and 2 bases from J, with 13 bases in between. The CDR3 loop spans 14 amino acids. The CDR3 loop reads CASSRVAGPYEQYF. CDR3 in DNA: TGTGCCAGCAGCCGGGTGGCGGGGCCCTACGAGCAGTACTTC.

This clone was counted a single time. The CDR3 DNA reads TGTGCCAGCAGCTACGGTGAAGCGCGGTATGGCTACACCTTC. It codes for CASSYGEARYGYTF. This sequence joins TRBV5-4 and TRBJ1-2; D remains unclear. Looked up from germline, CDR1 is SGHNT and CDR2 is YYREEE (reference sequence). This CDR3 spans 14 amino acids. Trimming stripped 3 bases from V and 5 bases from J, with 14 bases between.

CDR3 DNA sequence: TGTGCCAGCTCACGAAGAGAGGACTTCTATGGCTACACCTTC. Translating it yields CASSRREDFYGYTF. The V and J genes are TRBV18 and TRBJ1-2; D is unresolved. The CDR3 loop spans 14 amino acids. Trimming stripped 4 bases from V and 4 bases from J, with 13 bases between. CDR1 KGHSH and CDR2 LQKENI come from the germline V gene.

The genes are TRBV6-5 and TRBJ1-5, with TRBD1 matching 11 bases. This CDR3 region has 15 residues. V gave up 2 bases and J gave up 7 bases; unmatched junction bases: 4. Germline V lookup: CDR1 MNHEY, CDR2 SVGAGI. CDR3 DNA sequence: TGTGCCAGCAGTTACGGGACAGGGGGTACCCAGCCCCAGCATTTT. This gives the protein CASSYGTGGTQPQHF.

This rearrangement joins TRBV18 to TRBJ1-2; 10 bases are a match to TRBD1. CDR1 is KGHSH, CDR2 LQKENI, per germline. This CDR3 region has 13 residues. Trimming cost V 3 bases and J 8 bases; bases outside gene matches: 3. CDR3 residues: CASSPGTGEGYTF. Written as DNA, the CDR3 is TGTGCCAGCTCACCCGGGACAGGGGAGGGCTACACCTTC.

The chain is built from TRBV10-3 and TRBJ1-6; D is perhaps TRBD1 (6 bases). Deletions cut 4 bases from V and 0 bases from J, with 22 bases between. Germline V gene data show CDR1 as ENHRY and CDR2 as SYGVKD. This CDR3 is 20 amino acids long. CDR3 coding DNA: TGTGCCATCAGTGCAAAACAGGGCTCCTCTCCCAGCTCCTATAATTCACCCCTCCACTTT. It is translated as CAISAKQGSSPSSYNSPLHF.